The clone carrying this T cell receptor beta chain has a handful of counts. This sample is part of a study of T cells in Graves' hyperthyroidism and ophthalmopathy. The V and J ends lost 6 bases and 5 bases respectively, with 13 bases between them. Germline V gene lookup returns CDR1 SQVTM and CDR2 ANQGSEA. There are 13 residues in the CDR3. What was amplified from RNA transcripts were TCR beta CDR3 regions. HTBI primers were the set used in a first-round RT-PCR of the TCR CDR3. TCRdb recomputed calls from the multiplex PCR reads with MiXCR, one row per CDR3 protein. This table has 300,000 to 450,000 distinct CDR3 sequences, 17% appearing once.

The rearrangement joins TRBV29-1 to TRBJ2-2, with D perhaps matching TRBD2 (5 bases). The sequence was collected from a woman in her 30s with Graves' hyperthyroidism that later progressed to Graves' ophthalmopathy. Input material: blood. This chain's CDR3 is CSVDIPGTGELFF. The CDR3 DNA follows: TGCAGCGTCGACATTCCGGGGACCGGGGAGCTGTTTTTT.